This T cell receptor (beta chain) was captured by sequencing in a study of cytomegalovirus exposure and HLA in healthy donors. Study summary: Around 77 million unique TCRs from HLA-typed donors made up an early data release.

Germline loops: CDR1 SGHVS, CDR2 FNYEAQ. Germline trimming cut 4 bases from V and 12 bases from J; bases unmatched to any gene: 6. This CDR3 is built from 12 residues. PCR amplification relied on 60 Vbeta primers (plus 13 Jbeta primers). Profiled with immunoSEQ multiplex PCR; TCRdb holds only in-frame clones, not every one. The table includes 100,000 to 150,000 clones, over 65% detected once. Material for sequencing was PBMCs. The gene calls are TRBV7-6 and TRBJ2-1; 7 nucleotides align to TRBD2. This TCR was sampled from a woman aged 45-65 years in good health and CMV-seropositive. The DNA of the CDR3 is TGTGCCAGCAGCTCGACTAGCTTTCGGCAGTTCTTC. This sequence encodes CASSSTSFRQFF.